This T cell receptor beta chain was retrieved from a study of T cell repertoires in cytomegalovirus infection. General study findings and limits: Identification of carriers of CMV plus the relevant HLA was performed using cumulative public TCR beta family frequency.

Germline V CDR1 and CDR2: SGHTA, FQGNSA. The CDR3 sequence is 16 residues long. Trimming stripped 5 bases from V and 3 bases from J, with 20 bases between. This clonotype was picked up a small number of times. Antigen unknown. TCRdb ran MiXCR on the reads and lists one entry per CDR3 protein. This sample has roughly 230,000 distinct CDR3 sequences, with 22% found just once. The genes are TRBV7-2 and TRBJ2-7, with a tentative D call TRBD2 (6 bases). This clonotype was obtained from a human donor in good health (CMV status not recorded). Some clones in this sample may be carry-over from other donors' samples. Sequences were obtained from CD8+ T cells from PBMCs. The CDR3 reads CASSKTRSPLDYEQYF. The CDR3, as DNA: TGTGCCAGCAGCAAGACTAGGTCGCCGCTCGACTACGAGCAGTACTTC.